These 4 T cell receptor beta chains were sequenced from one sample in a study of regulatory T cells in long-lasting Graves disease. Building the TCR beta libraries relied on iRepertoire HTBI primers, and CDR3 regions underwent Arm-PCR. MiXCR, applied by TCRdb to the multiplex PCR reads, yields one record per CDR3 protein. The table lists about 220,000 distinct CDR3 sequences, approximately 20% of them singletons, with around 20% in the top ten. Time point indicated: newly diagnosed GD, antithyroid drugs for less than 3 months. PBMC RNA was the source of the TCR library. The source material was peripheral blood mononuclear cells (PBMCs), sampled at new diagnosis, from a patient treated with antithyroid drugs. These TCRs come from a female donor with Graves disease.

The CDR3 DNA follows: TGTGCCAGCAGCTTAGGATCCTTTAGCGCAGATACGCAGTATTTT. It yields the protein CASSLGSFSADTQYF. V is TRBV11-3 and J is TRBJ2-3; a possible D gene is TRBD2 (5 bases). Trimming cost V 1 base and J 4 bases, with 12 bases left between them. CDR1 SGHNT and CDR2 YENEEA come from the germline V gene. The CDR3 sequence is 15 residues long.

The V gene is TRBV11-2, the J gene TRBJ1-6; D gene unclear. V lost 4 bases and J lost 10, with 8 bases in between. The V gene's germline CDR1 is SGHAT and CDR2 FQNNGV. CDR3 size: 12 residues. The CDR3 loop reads CASSYEASPLHF. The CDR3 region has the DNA TGTGCCAGCAGCTACGAAGCATCACCCCTCCACTTT.

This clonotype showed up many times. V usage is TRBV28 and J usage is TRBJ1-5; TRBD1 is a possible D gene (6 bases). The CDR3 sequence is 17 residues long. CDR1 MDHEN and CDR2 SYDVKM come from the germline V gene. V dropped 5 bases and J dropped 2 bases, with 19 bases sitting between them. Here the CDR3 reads CASSPSYRVEGNQPQHF. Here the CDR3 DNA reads TGTGCCAGCAGTCCATCCTACAGGGTAGAAGGCAATCAGCCCCAGCATTTT.

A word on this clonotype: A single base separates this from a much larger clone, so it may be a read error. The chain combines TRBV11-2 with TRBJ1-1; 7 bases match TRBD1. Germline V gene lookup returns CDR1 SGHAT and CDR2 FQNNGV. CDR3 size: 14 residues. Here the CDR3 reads CASSVTGLNTEASF. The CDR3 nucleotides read TGTGCCAGCAGCGTGACAGGGTTGAACACTGAAGCTTCCTTT.